This T cell receptor (beta chain) was sequenced during a study of cytomegalovirus exposure and HLA in healthy donors. Study observations and caveats: Testing in vitro showed three CMV-associated chains specific for CMV antigens. The authors judged a highly shared variant cluster likely a sequencing artifact.

This PCR relied on a set of 60 Vbeta primers and 13 Jbeta primers. Only in-frame clones appear in the TCRdb table, and some are missing; sequencing was by immunoSEQ multiplex PCR. Found here are roughly 76,000 clones, 86% of them singletons; the top ten hold approximately 1.9%. Remarks on this clone: The antigen is unknown.

Germline V gene data show CDR1 as SGHTA and CDR2 as FQGNSA. The CDR3 is 17 residues long. V shed 2 bases and J 5 bases; nucleotides not matched to a gene: 11. The chain combines TRBV7-2 with TRBJ2-3, with 9 nucleotides matching TRBD2. The sequence derives from a woman aged 30 to 39 in good health and CMV-seronegative. The sequencing input was PBMCs. This CDR3 reads CASSLSLAGTLGDTQYF. The CDR3 DNA reads TGTGCCAGCAGCTTAAGCCTAGCGGGAACTCTAGGAGATACGCAGTATTTT.